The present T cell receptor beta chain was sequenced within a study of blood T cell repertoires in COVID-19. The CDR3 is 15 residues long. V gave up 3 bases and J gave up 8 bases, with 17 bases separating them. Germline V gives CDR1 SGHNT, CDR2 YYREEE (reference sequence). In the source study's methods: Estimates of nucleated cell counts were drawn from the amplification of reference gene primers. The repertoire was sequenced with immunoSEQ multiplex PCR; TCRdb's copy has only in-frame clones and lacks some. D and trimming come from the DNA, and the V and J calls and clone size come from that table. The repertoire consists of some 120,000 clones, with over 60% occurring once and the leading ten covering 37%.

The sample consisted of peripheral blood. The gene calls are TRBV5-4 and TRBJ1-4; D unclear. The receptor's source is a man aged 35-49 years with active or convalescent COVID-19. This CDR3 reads CASSSRTGGGEKLFF. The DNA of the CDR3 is TGTGCCAGCAGCTCCCGGACGGGAGGAGGAGAAAAACTGTTTTTT.